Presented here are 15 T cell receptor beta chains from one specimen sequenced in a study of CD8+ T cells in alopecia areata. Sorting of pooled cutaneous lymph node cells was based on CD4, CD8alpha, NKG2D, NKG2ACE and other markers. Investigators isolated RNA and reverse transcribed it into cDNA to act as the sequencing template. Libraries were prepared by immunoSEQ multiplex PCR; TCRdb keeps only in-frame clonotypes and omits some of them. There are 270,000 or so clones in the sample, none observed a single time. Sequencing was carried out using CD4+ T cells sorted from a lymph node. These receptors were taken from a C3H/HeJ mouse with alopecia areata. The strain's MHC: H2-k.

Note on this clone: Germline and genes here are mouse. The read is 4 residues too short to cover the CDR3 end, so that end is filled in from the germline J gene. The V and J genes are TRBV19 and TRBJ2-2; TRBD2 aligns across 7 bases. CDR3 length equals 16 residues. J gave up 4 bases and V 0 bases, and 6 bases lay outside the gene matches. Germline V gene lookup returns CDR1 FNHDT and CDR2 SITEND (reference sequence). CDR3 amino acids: CASSIVGGDATGQLYF. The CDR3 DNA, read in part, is TGTGCCAGCAGTATAGTCGGGGGGGACGCCACCGGG.

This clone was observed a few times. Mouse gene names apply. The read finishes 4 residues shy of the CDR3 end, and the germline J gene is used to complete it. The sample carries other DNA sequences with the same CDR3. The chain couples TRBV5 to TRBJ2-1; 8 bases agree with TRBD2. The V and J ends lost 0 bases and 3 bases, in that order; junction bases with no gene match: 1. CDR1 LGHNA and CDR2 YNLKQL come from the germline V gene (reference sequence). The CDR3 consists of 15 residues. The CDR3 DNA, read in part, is TGTGCCAGCAGCCAAGAGTGGGGGGGCTATGCT. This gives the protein CASSQEWGGYA. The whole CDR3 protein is CASSQEWGGYAEQFF.

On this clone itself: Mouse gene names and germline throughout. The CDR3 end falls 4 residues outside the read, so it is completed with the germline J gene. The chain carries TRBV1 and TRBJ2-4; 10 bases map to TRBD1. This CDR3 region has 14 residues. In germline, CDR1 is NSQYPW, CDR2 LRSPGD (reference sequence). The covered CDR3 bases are TGCACCTGCAGCGCGGGACAGGGGATAAAC. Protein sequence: CTCSAGQGIN. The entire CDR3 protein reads CTCSAGQGINTLYF.

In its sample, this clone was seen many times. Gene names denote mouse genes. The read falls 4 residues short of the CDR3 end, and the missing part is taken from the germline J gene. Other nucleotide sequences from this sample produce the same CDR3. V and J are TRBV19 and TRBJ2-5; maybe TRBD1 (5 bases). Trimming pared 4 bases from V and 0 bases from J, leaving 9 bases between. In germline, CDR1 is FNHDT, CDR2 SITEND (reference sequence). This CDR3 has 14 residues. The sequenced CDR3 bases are TGTGCCAGCAGTTTGGACAATAACCAAGAC. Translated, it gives CASSLDNNQD. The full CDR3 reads CASSLDNNQDTQYF. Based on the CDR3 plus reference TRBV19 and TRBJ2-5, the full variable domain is GGIITQTPKFLIGQEGQKLTLKCQQNFNHDTMYWYRQDSGKGLRLIYYSITENDLQKGDLSEGYDASREKKSSFSLTVTSAQKNEMAVFLCASSLDNNQDTQYFGPGTRLLVL.

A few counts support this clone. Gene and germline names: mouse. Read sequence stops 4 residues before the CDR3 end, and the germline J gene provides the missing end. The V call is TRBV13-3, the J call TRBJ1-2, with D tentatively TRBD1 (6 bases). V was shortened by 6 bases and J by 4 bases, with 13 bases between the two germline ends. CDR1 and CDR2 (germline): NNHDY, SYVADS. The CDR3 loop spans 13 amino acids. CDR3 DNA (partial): TGTGCCAGCACCCAACAGGGCTTCTCC. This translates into CASTQQGFS. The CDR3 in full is CASTQQGFSDYTF.

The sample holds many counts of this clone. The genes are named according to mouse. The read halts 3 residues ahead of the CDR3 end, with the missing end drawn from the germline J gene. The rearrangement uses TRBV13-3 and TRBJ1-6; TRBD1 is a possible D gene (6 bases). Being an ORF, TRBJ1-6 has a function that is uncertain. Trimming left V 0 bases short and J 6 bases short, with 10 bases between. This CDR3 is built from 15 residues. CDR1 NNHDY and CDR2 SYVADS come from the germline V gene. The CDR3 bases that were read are TGTGCCAGCAGTGATGTGGGGGGGGCTAATTCGCCC. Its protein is CASSDVGGANSP. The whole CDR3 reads CASSDVGGANSPLYF.

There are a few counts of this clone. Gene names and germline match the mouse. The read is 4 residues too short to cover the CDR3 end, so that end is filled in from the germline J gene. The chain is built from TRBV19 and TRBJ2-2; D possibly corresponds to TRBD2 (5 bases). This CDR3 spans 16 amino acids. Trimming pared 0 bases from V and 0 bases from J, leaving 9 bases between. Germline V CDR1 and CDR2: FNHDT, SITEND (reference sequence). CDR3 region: CASSIALGANTGQLYF. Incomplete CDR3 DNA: TGTGCCAGCAGTATAGCTCTGGGAGCAAACACCGGG.

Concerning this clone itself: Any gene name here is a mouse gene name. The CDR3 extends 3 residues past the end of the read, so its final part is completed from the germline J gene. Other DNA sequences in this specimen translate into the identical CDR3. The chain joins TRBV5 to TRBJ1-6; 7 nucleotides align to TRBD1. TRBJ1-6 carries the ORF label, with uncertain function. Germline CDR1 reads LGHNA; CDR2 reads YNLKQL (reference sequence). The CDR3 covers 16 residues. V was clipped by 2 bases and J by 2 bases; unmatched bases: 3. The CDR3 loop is CASSQRQGAYNSPLYF. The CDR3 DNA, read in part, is TGTGCCAGCAGCCAAAGGCAGGGGGCCTATAATTCGCCC.

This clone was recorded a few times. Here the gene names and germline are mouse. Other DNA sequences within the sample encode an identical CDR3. The CDR3 protein is CASSPTGGRDTQYF. The CDR3 bases that were read are TGTGCCAGCAGCCCGACAGGGGGCAGGGAC. This rearrangement joins TRBV5 to TRBJ2-5, with 10 bases aligning to TRBD1. The observed sequence ends 4 residues before the CDR3 terminus, with the missing tail filled in from the germline J gene. The CDR3 spans 14 residues. The V gene's germline CDR1 is LGHNA and CDR2 YNLKQL (reference sequence).

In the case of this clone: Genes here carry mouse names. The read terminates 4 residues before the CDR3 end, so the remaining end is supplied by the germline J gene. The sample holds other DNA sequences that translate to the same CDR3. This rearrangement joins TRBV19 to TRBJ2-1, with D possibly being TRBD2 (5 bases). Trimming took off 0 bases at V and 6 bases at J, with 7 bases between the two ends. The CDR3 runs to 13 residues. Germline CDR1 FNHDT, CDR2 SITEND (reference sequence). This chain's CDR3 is CASSIGGVAEQFF. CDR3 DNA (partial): TGTGCCAGCAGTATAGGTGGGGTTGCT.

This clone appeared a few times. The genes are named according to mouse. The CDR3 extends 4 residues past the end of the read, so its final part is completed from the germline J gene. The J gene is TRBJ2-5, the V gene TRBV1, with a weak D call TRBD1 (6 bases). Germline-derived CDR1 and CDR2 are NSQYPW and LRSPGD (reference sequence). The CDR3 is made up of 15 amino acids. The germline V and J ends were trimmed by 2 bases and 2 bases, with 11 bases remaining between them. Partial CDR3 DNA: TGCACCTGCAGTGCACCCGGACAGTTCCAAGAC. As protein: CTCSAPGQFQD. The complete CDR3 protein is CTCSAPGQFQDTQYF. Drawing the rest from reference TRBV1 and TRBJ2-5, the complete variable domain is VTLLEQNPRWRLVPRGQAVNLRCILKNSQYPWMSWYQQDLQKQLQWLFTLRSPGDKEVKSLPGADYLATRVTDTELRLQVANMSQGRTLYCTCSAPGQFQDTQYFGPGTRLLVL.

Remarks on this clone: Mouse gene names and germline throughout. CDR3 DNA (partial): TGTGCCAGCAGTATAAAGACAGACTCC. This sequence encodes CASSIKTDS. Given in full, the CDR3 is CASSIKTDSDYTF. The chain uses TRBV19 and TRBJ1-2, with a possible D match to TRBD1 (5 bases). The read terminates 4 residues ahead of where the CDR3 ends, so the germline J gene completes it. Germline V gene data show CDR1 as FNHDT and CDR2 as SITEND (reference sequence). Trimming removed 1 base at V and 3 bases at J, with 7 bases between. There are 13 residues in the CDR3.

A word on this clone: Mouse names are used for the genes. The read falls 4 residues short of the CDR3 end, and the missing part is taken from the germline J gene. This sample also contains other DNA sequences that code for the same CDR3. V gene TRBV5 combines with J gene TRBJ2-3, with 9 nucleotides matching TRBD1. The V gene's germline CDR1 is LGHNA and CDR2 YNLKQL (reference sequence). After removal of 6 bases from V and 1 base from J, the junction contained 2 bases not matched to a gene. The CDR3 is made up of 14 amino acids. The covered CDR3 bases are TGTGCCAGCAGTACAGGGGGCGGTGCAGAA. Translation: CASSTGGGAE. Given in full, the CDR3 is CASSTGGGAETLYF.

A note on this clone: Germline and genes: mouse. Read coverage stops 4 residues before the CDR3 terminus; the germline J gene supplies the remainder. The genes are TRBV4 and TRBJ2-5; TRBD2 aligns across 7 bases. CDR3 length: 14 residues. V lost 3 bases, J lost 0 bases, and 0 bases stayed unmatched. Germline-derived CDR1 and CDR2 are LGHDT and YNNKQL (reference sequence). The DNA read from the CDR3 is TGTGCCAGCAGCTACTGGGGGAACCAAGAC. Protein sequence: CASSYWGNQD. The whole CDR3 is CASSYWGNQDTQYF.

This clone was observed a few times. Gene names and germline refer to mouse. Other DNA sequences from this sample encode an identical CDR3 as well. CDR3 in amino acids: CASGNWGDQDTQYF. CDR3 bases read: TGTGCCAGCGGCAACTGGGGGGACCAAGAC. The chain has TRBV13-2 and TRBJ2-5, with TRBD2 identical over 9 bases. Coverage ceases 4 residues before the CDR3 finishes, and the germline J gene fills in the end. The CDR3 contains 14 residues. V lost 5 bases, J lost 1 base, and 2 bases stayed unmatched. Germline CDR1 and CDR2: NNHNN and SYGAGS (reference sequence).